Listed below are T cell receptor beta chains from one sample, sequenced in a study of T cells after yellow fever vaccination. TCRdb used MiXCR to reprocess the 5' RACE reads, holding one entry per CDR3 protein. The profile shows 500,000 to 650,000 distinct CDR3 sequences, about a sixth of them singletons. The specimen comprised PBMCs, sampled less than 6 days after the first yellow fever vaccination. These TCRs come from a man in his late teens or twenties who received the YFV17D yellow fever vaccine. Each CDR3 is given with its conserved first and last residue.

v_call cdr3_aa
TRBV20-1 CSAGQGRAFF
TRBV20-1 CSARDPGGRAPIWAPLHF
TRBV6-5 CASSYLGQTEKLFF
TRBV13 CASSLGRIPGQGYGYTF
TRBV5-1 CASTLQGDEGYTF
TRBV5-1 CASSLASETGELFF
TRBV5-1 CASSSDLFRSGNTIYF
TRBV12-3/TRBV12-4 CASSLDRAATNEKLFF
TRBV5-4 CASSFSGGVPDTQYF
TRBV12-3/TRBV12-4 CASSSPGQGSNQPQHF
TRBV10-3 CATRPSGDQETQYF